The clone carrying this T cell receptor (beta chain) was seen a handful of times. Its specificity is unknown. Germline-derived CDR1 and CDR2 are SGHNT and YYREEE (reference sequence). Deletions cut 0 bases from V and 1 base from J, with 9 bases between. The CDR3 is made up of 15 amino acids. The data derive from a study of beta chain features in type 1 diabetes. Findings of the study overall: Individuals with type 1 diabetes displayed fewer insertions and more deletions at VDJ junctions. In the patient group, naive, central memory and Treg TCRB repertoires seemed more alike than in the healthy donor group.

Post-sort purity exceeded 98% for all sorted populations. Of the isolated RNA, all was reverse transcribed, and so the sequenced material was expressed TCRB transcripts. Repertoires were generated with immunoSEQ multiplex PCR, while TCRdb's copy carries only in-frame clones and drops some. Of 400,000 to 500,000 clones in the sample, approximately 15% were seen once. The sequence was obtained from a man aged 30-40 years in good health. This rearrangement joins TRBV5-4 to TRBJ2-3; D remains ambiguous. Sequencing input: naive CD4+ T cells from blood. In nucleotides, the CDR3 is TGTGCCAGCAGCTTGGAACGGTGGGGCACAGATACGCAGTATTTT. Protein sequence: CASSLERWGTDTQYF.